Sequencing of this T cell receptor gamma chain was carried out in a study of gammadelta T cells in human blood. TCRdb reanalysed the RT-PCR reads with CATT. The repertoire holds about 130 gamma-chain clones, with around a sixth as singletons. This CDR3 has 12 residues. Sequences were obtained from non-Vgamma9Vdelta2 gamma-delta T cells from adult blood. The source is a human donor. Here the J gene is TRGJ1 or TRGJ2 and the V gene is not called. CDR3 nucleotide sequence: TGTGCTGCGTGGGATCAAGGGTTGGGGAAACTCTTT. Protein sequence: CAAWDQGLGKLF.